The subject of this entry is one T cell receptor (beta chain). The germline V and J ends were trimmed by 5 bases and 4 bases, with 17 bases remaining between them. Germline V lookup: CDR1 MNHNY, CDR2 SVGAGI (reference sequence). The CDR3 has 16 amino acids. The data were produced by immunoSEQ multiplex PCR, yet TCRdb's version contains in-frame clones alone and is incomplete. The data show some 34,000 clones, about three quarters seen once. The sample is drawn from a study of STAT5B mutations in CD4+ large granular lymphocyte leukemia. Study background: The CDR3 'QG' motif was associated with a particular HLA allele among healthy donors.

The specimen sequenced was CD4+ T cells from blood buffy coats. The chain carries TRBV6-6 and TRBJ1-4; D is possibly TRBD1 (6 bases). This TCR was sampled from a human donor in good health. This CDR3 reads CASSTLPQGHNEKLFF. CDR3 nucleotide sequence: TGTGCCAGCAGTACCCTCCCACAGGGACATAATGAAAAACTGTTTTTT.